Listed below are T cell receptor beta chains from one sample, sequenced in a study of OX40 agonist ivuxolimab in advanced cancers. Some clones are missing from TCRdb's copy, which holds only in-frame ones; the method was immunoSEQ multiplex PCR. The data contain about 75,000 clones, around 86% of them singletons. Sequences were derived from CD4+ or CD8+ T cells sorted from blood, sampled in a trial of the OX40 agonist ivuxolimab. Source of these receptors: an adult with an advanced solid tumor such as melanoma, head and neck, liver or kidney cancer. Both conserved end residues are trimmed from each CDR3. A D gene is named only where the DNA matches it firmly.

V gene,D gene,J gene,CDR3 protein
TRBV6-6,NA,TRBJ2-5,ASSPAGFRETQY
TRBV7-2,NA,TRBJ2-3,ASSFFVDTQY
TRBV5-4,TRBD2,TRBJ2-3,ASSLGGAGKNTDTQY
TRBV7-2,TRBD1,TRBJ2-5,ASSPQTGSVETQY
TRBV6-1,TRBD1,TRBJ1-5,ASSEGTGFYSNQPQH
TRBV7-2,NA,TRBJ2-2,ASRGDYTGELF
TRBV5-8,NA,TRBJ1-2,ASSLGQGLDYGYT
TRBV6-1,NA,TRBJ1-5,ASSEGGGGGNQPQH
TRBV7-2,NA,TRBJ2-7,ASSPRGQGPSTLSYEQY
TRBV18,TRBD2,TRBJ2-7,ASSSVSLAGVSYEQY
TRBV10-1,NA,TRBJ1-1,ASSEAGTLGEAF
TRBV9,TRBD2,TRBJ2-2,ASSVVGGTNTGELF
TRBV7-9,NA,TRBJ1-6,ASSLATGPGGNSPLH
TRBV10-2,TRBD1,TRBJ1-5,ASSETRGYSLAQH
TRBV7-8,TRBD1,TRBJ1-1,ASSLGRQGALTAF
TRBV7-6,NA,TRBJ1-1,ASSLALGVTEAF
TRBV19,NA,TRBJ1-1,ASSIDPRSSNTEAF
TRBV7-3,TRBD1,TRBJ2-5,ASSPSGQGRETQY
TRBV28,TRBD1,TRBJ1-4,ASTTDRGRNEKLF
TRBV11-3,NA,TRBJ2-7,ASSGQPFYEQY
TRBV6-1,TRBD2,TRBJ2-7,ATVPSGVQKQY
TRBV5-1,TRBD1,TRBJ2-1,ATGTAYNEQF
TRBV6-1,NA,TRBJ2-5,ASSPTGSPQETQY
TRBV15,NA,TRBJ1-5,ATSREGRGAKSNQPQH
TRBV30,NA,TRBJ1-2,AWSYGGGYT
TRBV5-1,NA,TRBJ2-7,ASRIGLVGREQY
TRBV30,TRBD1,TRBJ2-5,AWSVRQGIETQY
TRBV28,TRBD1,TRBJ1-2,ASSSYSLGQDINYGYT
TRBV7-9,TRBD2,TRBJ2-3,ASSLSRGRETDTQY
TRBV16,NA,TRBJ2-3,ASSQSPGQPTDTQY
TRBV4-1,NA,TRBJ1-3,ASSQDFAGSGNTIY
TRBV10-3,NA,TRBJ2-2,AISDGTLGGFGELF
TRBV2,TRBD1,TRBJ1-5,ASSPDRGYQPQH
TRBV6-5,NA,TRBJ1-2,ASSESRQAI
TRBV5-1,NA,TRBJ2-7,ASSLSPGQAGYEQY
TRBV27,NA,TRBJ1-3,ASSQHSGNTIY
TRBV30,NA,TRBJ1-2,AWTEGSGYGYT
TRBV7-2,TRBD1,TRBJ2-2,ASSSRGRGPGELF
TRBV7-9,TRBD1,TRBJ1-2,ASSPGTGGYT
TRBV5-1,NA,TRBJ2-3,ASSATPTATQY
TRBV15,TRBD1,TRBJ2-5,ATSRQDRGHQETQY
TRBV7-2,NA,TRBJ1-2,ASSFSGYGYT
TRBV5-1,NA,TRBJ1-5,ASSPQQGDQPQH
TRBV7-2,NA,TRBJ1-2,ASSLLGNYGYT
TRBV7-3,TRBD1,TRBJ1-1,ASSPTGFDTEAF
TRBV5-6,NA,TRBJ2-7,ASSRRVTGQRAEQY
TRBV6-1,NA,TRBJ2-7,ASSPLYEQY
TRBV2,NA,TRBJ2-1,ASKRSETHNEQF
TRBV5-6,NA,TRBJ1-5,ASSLGVYNQPQH
TRBV5-1,TRBD1,TRBJ1-6,ASSTRTGPSSYNSPLH
TRBV11-2,NA,TRBJ2-5,ASSLDRAQETQY
TRBV19,NA,TRBJ2-7,ASSRRDSNYEQY
TRBV27,NA,TRBJ1-4,ASSPPDSRNEKLF
TRBV5-8,NA,TRBJ2-3,ASSPLDSRTDTQY
TRBV5-1,TRBD2,TRBJ2-5,ASSLVGGQETQY